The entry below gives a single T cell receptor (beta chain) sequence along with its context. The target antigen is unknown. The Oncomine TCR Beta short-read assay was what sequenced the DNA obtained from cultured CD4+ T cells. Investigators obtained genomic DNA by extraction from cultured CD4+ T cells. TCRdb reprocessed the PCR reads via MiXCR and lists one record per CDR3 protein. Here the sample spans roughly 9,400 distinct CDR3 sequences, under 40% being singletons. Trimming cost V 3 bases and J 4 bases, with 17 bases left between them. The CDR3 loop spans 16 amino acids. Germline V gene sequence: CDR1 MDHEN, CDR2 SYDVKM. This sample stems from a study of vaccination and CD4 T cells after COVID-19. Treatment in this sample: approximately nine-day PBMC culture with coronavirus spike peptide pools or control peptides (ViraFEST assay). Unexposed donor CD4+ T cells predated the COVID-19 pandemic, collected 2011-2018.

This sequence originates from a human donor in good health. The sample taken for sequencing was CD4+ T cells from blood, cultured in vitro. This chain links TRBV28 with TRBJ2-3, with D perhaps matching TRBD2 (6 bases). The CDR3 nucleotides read TGTGCCAGCAGTTTCCTAACCGGGAGAGAGGCAGATACGCAGTATTTT. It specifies CASSFLTGREADTQYF.